Below, 30 T cell receptor beta chains from the same sample are listed, as sequenced in a study of relationships among human T cell subsets. The T cell receptor alpha and beta CDR3 regions were amplified from mRNA by semiquantitative ARM-PCR. Tagged nested gene-specific primers were used first, then communal superprimers amplified exponentially. MiXCR, run by TCRdb on the multiplex PCR reads, gives a single entry per CDR3 protein. The top ten clones hold roughly 5.6% of a sample with some 10,000 distinct CDR3 sequences, around 57% of them seen once. The CD45RA-negative fraction was bead-selected with anti-CD45RO to obtain memory T cells. The source material was memory T cells sorted from blood. The receptors were gathered from a man between 40 and 49 years old in good health.

The rearrangement joins TRBV14 to TRBJ2-2; tentatively, D is TRBD2 (6 bases). From germline, CDR1 is SGHDN and CDR2 FVKESK. The CDR3 is made up of 15 amino acids. The V gene lost 5 bases and the J gene lost 1 base, with 11 bases spanning the gap. In nucleotides, the CDR3 is TGTGCCAGCAGCACAAGGCGGGGGAACACCGGGGAGCTGTTTTTT. This codes for CASSTRRGNTGELFF.

J is TRBJ1-2 and V is TRBV5-1; 8 nucleotides align to TRBD1. Germline V gene lookup returns CDR1 SGHRS and CDR2 YFSETQ. V dropped 2 bases and J dropped 2; count of bases not matched to a gene: 2. The CDR3 is 14 amino acids. The CDR3, as DNA: TGCGCCAGCAGCTTACAGGGGGACAACTATGGCTACACCTTC. It encodes CASSLQGDNYGYTF.

This clonotype appeared a few times. V is TRBV28 and J is TRBJ2-7; no definite D call. The CDR3 consists of 14 residues. Trimming shortened V by 4 bases and J by 3 bases, and 13 bases separated the two germline ends. Germline values: CDR1 MDHEN, CDR2 SYDVKM. The CDR3 region has the DNA TGTGCCAGCAGTTCCGGACGGAAGAACTACGAGCAGTACTTC. Translation: CASSSGRKNYEQYF.

The chain carries TRBV12-3 or TRBV12-4 and TRBJ2-5; a possible D gene is TRBD1 (5 bases). Trimming took off 4 bases at V and 2 bases at J, with 14 bases between the two ends. This CDR3 contains 15 residues. The CDR3 spells CASSYRIGGQETQYF. The CDR3 DNA reads TGTGCCAGCAGTTACAGGATCGGCGGACAAGAGACCCAGTACTTC.

This clonotype was counted between two and nine times. The V call is TRBV10-2, the J call TRBJ2-7; 8 bases are shared with TRBD1. The CDR3 sequence is 14 residues long. Germline V gives CDR1 WSHSY, CDR2 SAAADI. V was clipped by 6 bases and J by 2 bases; unmatched bases: 6. In DNA form, the CDR3 reads TGCGCCAGCAGAGACGGACAGGGTCCCTACGAGCAGTACTTC. This encodes CASRDGQGPYEQYF.

CDR3 in DNA: TGCAGTGCAGGGGAAAGCTACGAGCAGTACTTC. The encoded protein is CSAGESYEQYF. This chain connects TRBV20-1 to TRBJ2-7, with D possibly TRBD1 on 5 matching bases. This CDR3 has 11 residues. Germline V gives CDR1 DFQATT, CDR2 SNEGSKA (reference sequence). V lost 6 bases and J lost 3, with 9 bases in between.

The chain links TRBV11-2 to TRBJ1-1, with no clear D. The V gene lost 5 bases and the J gene lost 10 bases, with 17 bases spanning the gap. Germline V gene lookup returns CDR1 SGHAT and CDR2 FQNNGV. This CDR3 is built from 13 residues. The DNA of the CDR3 is TGTGCCAGCAGCCCAGGAGGAACAGTTCGAGCTTTCTTT. This codes for CASSPGGTVRAFF.

The chain joins TRBV18 to TRBJ2-1; tentatively, D is TRBD1 (5 bases). The CDR3 totals 13 residues. Germline V gene data show CDR1 as KGHSH and CDR2 as LQKENI. V dropped 6 bases and J dropped 3 bases, with 9 bases sitting between them. The CDR3 spells CASSQQVYNEQFF. The CDR3 bases are TGTGCCAGCTCCCAACAGGTCTACAATGAGCAGTTCTTC.

The chain recombines TRBV10-3 with TRBJ1-1, with 8 bases aligning to TRBD1. In germline, CDR1 is ENHRY, CDR2 SYGVKD. This CDR3 has 16 residues. Trimming at V came to 5 bases and at J to 1 base, leaving 9 bases not matched to a gene. The CDR3 coding sequence is TGTGCCATCAGTCCCGGGACAGGTATTCAGAACACTGAAGCTTTCTTT. It yields the protein CAISPGTGIQNTEAFF.

This chain uses TRBV4-1 with TRBJ1-5; weak D call: TRBD1 (6 bases). The CDR3 is 17 amino acids. Between the trimmed V and J ends, which lost 8 bases and 2 bases, there was a span of 22 bases. Germline V gene lookup returns CDR1 MGHRA and CDR2 YSYEKL. The CDR3 reads CASGPGQGSFGNQPQHF. Here the CDR3 DNA reads TGCGCCAGCGGCCCGGGACAAGGGTCTTTTGGCAATCAGCCCCAGCATTTT.

The rearrangement links TRBV5-5 to TRBJ1-2; 10 nucleotides agree with TRBD1. This CDR3 region has 14 residues. The V gene end was trimmed by 4 bases and the J gene end by 2 bases; junction bases not matched to a gene: 2. From germline, CDR1 is SGHKS and CDR2 YYEKEE (reference sequence). The CDR3 here is CASSPDRGNYGYTF. For the CDR3, the DNA is TGTGCCAGCAGCCCGGACAGGGGGAACTATGGCTACACCTTC.

This clonotype was observed a single time. V usage is TRBV28 and J usage is TRBJ2-1; TRBD1 agrees at 7 bases. The V and J ends lost 11 bases and 6 bases, in that order; junction bases with no gene match: 10. CDR3 length: 13 residues. Germline V gene data show CDR1 as MDHEN and CDR2 as SYDVKM. For the CDR3, the DNA is TGTGCCTCCAACAGGGGAAAGAGCAATGAGCAGTTCTTC. Residues: CASNRGKSNEQFF. The complete variable domain, with remaining parts taken from reference TRBV28 and TRBJ2-1, reads DVKVTQSSRYLVKRTGEKVFLECVQDMDHENMFWYRQDPGLGLRLIYFSYDVKMKEKGDIPEGYSVSREKKERFSLILESASTNQTSMYLCASNRGKSNEQFFGPGTRLTVL.

The gene calls are TRBV12-3 or TRBV12-4 and TRBJ2-3, with TRBD1 matching 7 bases. V shed 8 bases and J 4 bases; nucleotides not matched to a gene: 9. The CDR3 is 14 amino acids. The CDR3 coding sequence is TGTGCCAGCTGTCTAACAGGGGTCCCAGATACGCAGTATTTT. Protein product: CASCLTGVPDTQYF.

J is TRBJ1-3 and V is TRBV6-1, with 10 bases lining up with TRBD1. This CDR3 has 14 residues. V trimming: 7 bases; J trimming: 6 bases; junction bases outside the gene matches: 6. CDR1 is MNHNS and CDR2 is SASEGT in the germline V gene. CDR3 in amino acids: CASTAGTGVNTIYF. CDR3 in DNA: TGTGCCAGCACCGCCGGGACAGGGGTAAACACCATATATTTT.

The chain recombines TRBV27 with TRBJ2-7; weak D call: TRBD1 (6 bases). This CDR3 has 14 amino acids. CDR1 and CDR2 from the germline V gene are MNHEY and SMNVEV (reference sequence). Trimming removed 5 bases at V and 2 bases at J, with 13 bases between. As DNA, the CDR3 is TGTGCCAGCAGTCCTGGGGGCGCACCCTACGAGCAGTACTTC. Its translation: CASSPGGAPYEQYF.

This rearrangement joins TRBV11-1 to TRBJ1-1, with D hard to call. CDR1 and CDR2 from the germline V gene are SGHAT and FQDESV (reference sequence). This CDR3 comprises 13 residues. V was pared by 5 bases and J by 4 bases, with 11 bases between. CDR3 protein: CASSTEAGTEAFF. DNA of the CDR3: TGTGCCAGCAGCACGGAAGCGGGCACTGAAGCTTTCTTT.

The chain joins TRBV28 to TRBJ2-1; 8 bases map to TRBD2. The CDR3 loop spans 15 amino acids. Looked up from germline, CDR1 is MDHEN and CDR2 is SYDVKM. Unmatched junction bases numbered 8, after V lost 3 bases and J lost 7 bases. The DNA of the CDR3 is TGTGCCAGCAGTTTGCTATCGGGGGGGCAAAATGAGCAGTTCTTC. Translated, it gives CASSLLSGGQNEQFF.

This clonotype was seen more than once but under ten times. The rearrangement joins TRBV7-9 to TRBJ2-1, with a possible D match to TRBD1 (6 bases). V gave up 5 bases and J gave up 6 bases, with 14 bases separating them. CDR1 and CDR2 (germline): SEHNR, FQNEAQ (reference sequence). This CDR3 has 14 amino acids. In DNA, the CDR3 is TGTGCCAGCAGCAATGACAGGTCCAGCAATGAGCAGTTCTTC. Protein sequence: CASSNDRSSNEQFF.

This chain uses TRBV20-1 with TRBJ2-3; D might be TRBD1 (5 bases). CDR1 and CDR2 (germline): DFQATT, SNEGSKA (reference sequence). The V gene lost 6 bases and the J gene lost 0 bases, with 13 bases spanning the gap. The length of the CDR3 is 14 residues. The CDR3 here is CSAPDSSSTDTQYF. As DNA, the CDR3 is TGCAGTGCCCCCGACAGTTCTAGCACAGATACGCAGTATTTT.

The V and J genes are TRBV11-2 and TRBJ1-2, with D possibly TRBD1 on 5 matching bases. The V end lost 3 bases, the J end lost 4 bases, and 12 bases lay between the germline ends. The CDR3 sequence is 14 residues long. Germline V gives CDR1 SGHAT, CDR2 FQNNGV. In nucleotides, the CDR3 is TGTGCCAGCAGCTTGGGCGGAGGGGTCTATGGCTACACCTTC. Its protein product is CASSLGGGVYGYTF.

This chain connects TRBV20-1 to TRBJ2-5; weak D call: TRBD2 (6 bases). Trimming stripped 3 bases from V and 5 bases from J, with 10 bases between. The CDR3 is made up of 12 amino acids. The germline gives CDR1 DFQATT, CDR2 SNEGSKA (reference sequence). As DNA, the CDR3 is TGCAGTGCTAGGGCAGGGAGGGAGACCCAGTACTTC. This translates into CSARAGRETQYF.

This clonotype was seen a handful of times. V gene TRBV28 combines with J gene TRBJ2-7; TRBD2 matches at 13 bases. V lost 1 base and J lost 4; bases outside the gene matches: 4. The CDR3 runs to 16 residues. CDR1 and CDR2 (germline): MDHEN, SYDVKM. The CDR3 here is CASSLSTSGRRYEQYF. DNA of the CDR3: TGTGCCAGCAGTTTATCGACTAGCGGGAGGAGGTACGAGCAGTACTTC.

The chain is built from TRBV28 and TRBJ2-7, with D uncertain. Trimming pared 3 bases from V and 5 bases from J, leaving 8 bases between. Germline assignment: CDR1 MDHEN and CDR2 SYDVKM. The CDR3 has 12 residues. For the CDR3, the DNA is TGTGCCAGCAGTTTGTACACGGACGAGCAGTACTTC. This encodes CASSLYTDEQYF.

The chain couples TRBV11-2 to TRBJ2-3, with 7 nucleotides matching TRBD2. The CDR3 totals 15 residues. With 1 base clipped from V and 4 bases from J, the junction kept 5 bases outside the gene matches. Per germline, CDR1 SGHAT and CDR2 FQNNGV. The CDR3 reads CASSLGGGRADTQYF. For the CDR3, the DNA is TGTGCCAGCAGCTTAGGGGGAGGGAGGGCAGATACGCAGTATTTT.

The chain joins TRBV11-2 to TRBJ2-3; D may match TRBD1 or TRBD2 (5 bases each). CDR1 and CDR2 from the germline V gene are SGHAT and FQNNGV. The CDR3 is 14 amino acids. V was cut by 0 bases and J by 6 bases, with 10 bases left in between. The CDR3 DNA is TGTGCCAGCAGCTTAGACCACGGGACGGATACGCAGTATTTT. Its translation: CASSLDHGTDTQYF.

V is TRBV28 and J is TRBJ1-4; TRBD1 agrees at 9 bases. The germline V gene has CDR1 MDHEN and CDR2 SYDVKM. The CDR3 length is 15 residues. The V segment lost 5 bases and the J segment 8 bases; nucleotides outside the gene matches: 9. In DNA form, the CDR3 reads TGTGCCAGCAGTCGAATGGGACAGGGTTTCGAAAAACTGTTTTTT. This translates into CASSRMGQGFEKLFF.

The chain is built from TRBV18 and TRBJ2-7, with 9 bases matching TRBD2. The CDR3 loop spans 15 amino acids. Per germline, CDR1 KGHSH and CDR2 LQKENI. Trimming cost V 1 base and J 0 bases; bases outside gene matches: 1. The CDR3 region has the DNA TGTGCCAGCTCACCACTAGCGGGGGACTCCTACGAGCAGTACTTC. Its translation: CASSPLAGDSYEQYF.

Notes on this clonotype: This may come from a read error, since a much larger clone is one base off. The chain recombines TRBV11-2 with TRBJ2-1; TRBD1 matches at 7 bases. Germline-derived CDR1 and CDR2 are SGHAT and FQNNGV. The CDR3 is made up of 15 amino acids. The CDR3 bases are TGTGCCAGCAGCTACCGGGACAGACGAAACAATGGGCAGTTCTTC. Encoded protein: CASSYRDRRNNGQFF.

A few counts support this clonotype. The chain is built from TRBV11-3 and TRBJ1-3; D call uncertain. With 5 bases removed from V and 0 bases from J, the gap between germline ends came to 14 bases. The V gene's germline CDR1 is SGHNT and CDR2 YENEEA. The CDR3 covers 16 residues. The CDR3 is CASSPGGSLSGNTIYF. The CDR3 DNA reads as TGTGCCAGCAGCCCGGGAGGGTCGCTCTCTGGAAACACCATATATTTT.

The DNA for the CDR3 is TGTGCCAGCAGAGGGACAGGGGCCTACAATGAGCAGTTCTTC. It specifies CASRGTGAYNEQFF. V usage is TRBV6-1 and J usage is TRBJ2-1; TRBD1 matches 10 bases. In germline, CDR1 is MNHNS, CDR2 SASEGT. The CDR3 is made up of 14 amino acids. The junction had 1 base not matched to a gene; V was cut back by 6 bases and J by 2 bases.